The 23 T cell receptor beta chains given below trace back to one sample, sequenced in a study of blood T cell repertoires in COVID-19. Sequencing was performed with immunoSEQ multiplex PCR; in TCRdb, only in-frame clones are kept and a portion is missing. The sample carries about 200,000 clones, around 81% recorded once. Sequenced material: peripheral blood. These receptors were collected from a woman between 65 and 79 years old with acute or convalescent COVID-19.

CDR3 coding DNA: TGTGCCAGCAGCAAGGGACTTCCGAATCAGCCCCAGCATTTT. Its translation is CASSKGLPNQPQHF. The rearrangement links TRBV21-1 to TRBJ1-5. TRBV21-1 is shown as a pseudogene. CDR3 length equals 14 residues.

The chain is built from TRBV4-1 and TRBJ2-7; 7 nucleotides agree with TRBD1. With V trimmed by 2 bases and J by 7 bases, 8 bases remained unmatched. The CDR3 totals 14 residues. Germline V CDR1 and CDR2: MGHRA, YSYEKL. This CDR3 is CASSQPRDSPEQYF. The CDR3 DNA reads as TGCGCCAGCAGCCAACCCAGGGACAGCCCTGAGCAGTACTTC.

The V call is TRBV24-1, the J call TRBJ2-2; D is possibly TRBD2 (6 bases). The V gene lost 8 bases and the J gene lost 0 bases, with 9 bases spanning the gap. Per germline, CDR1 KGHDR and CDR2 SFDVKD. The CDR3 extends over 14 amino acids. The CDR3 DNA follows: TGTGCCACCAACGGGGGTGCGAACACCGGGGAGCTGTTTTTT. It codes for CATNGGANTGELFF.

The CDR3 DNA reads as TGTGCCAGCAGTCCCTCGACAGGGGTAGGCACTGAAGCTTTCTTT. Translation gives CASSPSTGVGTEAFF. This chain uses TRBV28 with TRBJ1-1, with TRBD1 matching over 8 bases. Per germline, CDR1 MDHEN and CDR2 SYDVKM. V lost 5 bases, J lost 4 bases, and 9 bases stayed unmatched. The CDR3 is made up of 15 amino acids.

The chain is built from TRBV7-9 and TRBJ2-7; 9 nucleotides match TRBD1. The V gene end was trimmed by 2 bases and the J gene end by 6 bases; junction bases not matched to a gene: 11. CDR3 size: 16 residues. Germline values: CDR1 SEHNR, CDR2 FQNEAQ (reference sequence). The CDR3 protein is CASSLPLPGQGPEQYF. The CDR3 nucleotides are TGTGCCAGCAGCTTACCCCTTCCGGGACAGGGACCCGAGCAGTACTTC.

The gene calls are TRBV5-1 and TRBJ2-2; a weak D match, TRBD2 (5 bases). Germline V lookup: CDR1 SGHRS, CDR2 YFSETQ. This CDR3 contains 16 residues. The V end was cut by 0 bases, the J end by 7 bases, with 16 bases between. CDR3 loop: CASSLDSRNGGGELFF. The DNA for the CDR3 is TGCGCCAGCAGCTTGGATAGTAGGAACGGAGGCGGGGAGCTGTTTTTT.

This chain links TRBV11-1 with TRBJ2-7; 12 nucleotides agree with TRBD2. With 1 base clipped from V and 4 bases from J, the junction kept 2 bases outside the gene matches. This CDR3 comprises 15 residues. Germline-derived CDR1 and CDR2 are SGHAT and FQDESV (reference sequence). CDR3 loop: CASSLGLAGVYEQYF. CDR3 DNA: TGTGCCAGCAGCTTAGGACTAGCGGGAGTTTACGAGCAGTACTTC.

V and J are TRBV27 and TRBJ2-3; TRBD1 matches 8 bases. With 6 bases clipped from V and 3 bases from J, the junction kept 5 bases outside the gene matches. Per germline, CDR1 MNHEY and CDR2 SMNVEV (reference sequence). CDR3 size: 14 residues. The CDR3 reads CASSLRTGTDTQYF. In DNA form, the CDR3 reads TGTGCCAGCAGCCTCAGGACAGGGACAGATACGCAGTATTTT.

V usage is TRBV29-1 and J usage is TRBJ2-2; 7 bases are a match to TRBD1. CDR3 length: 14 residues. Germline lookup yields CDR1 SQVTM and CDR2 ANQGSEA. Trimming cost V 3 bases and J 8 bases; bases outside gene matches: 9. CDR3 DNA sequence: TGCAGCGTTGAGTCGACAGGGAGTACAGGGGAGCTGTTTTTT. It yields the protein CSVESTGSTGELFF.

The chain recombines TRBV5-1 with TRBJ1-6; the D is unclear. V shed 0 bases and J shed 10 bases, with 11 bases lying between them. CDR1 is SGHRS, CDR2 YFSETQ, per germline. The CDR3 has 14 amino acids. The CDR3 sequence: CASSLAGIGSPLHF. CDR3 DNA: TGCGCCAGCAGCTTGGCGGGGATTGGCTCACCCCTCCACTTT.

CDR3 region: CASITANTGELFF. The CDR3 nucleotides read TGTGCCAGCATCACAGCGAACACCGGGGAGCTGTTTTTT. The chain carries TRBV6-5 and TRBJ2-2; D ambiguous. Trimming left V 7 bases short and J 0 bases short, with 6 bases between. This CDR3 comprises 13 residues. Germline assignment: CDR1 MNHEY and CDR2 SVGAGI.

The chain couples TRBV5-1 to TRBJ2-7; 7 nucleotides align to TRBD1. CDR3 length: 14 residues. V trimming: 5 bases; J trimming: 3 bases; junction bases outside the gene matches: 8. The germline V gene encodes CDR1 SGHRS and CDR2 YFSETQ. CDR3 in DNA: TGCGCCAGCAGAATTACGACAGGGAACTACGAGCAGTACTTC. It translates to CASRITTGNYEQYF.

The chain recombines TRBV2 with TRBJ2-5, with 7 positions matching TRBD1. After removal of 6 bases from V and 2 bases from J, the junction contained 0 bases not matched to a gene. Per the germline V gene, CDR1 is SNHLY and CDR2 is FYNNEI. This CDR3 contains 12 residues. CDR3 sequence (DNA): TGTGCCAGCAGGGGACAGCAAGAGACCCAGTACTTC. Encoded protein: CASRGQQETQYF.

The chain combines TRBV6-5 with TRBJ1-5; TRBD1 matches 7 bases. This CDR3 has 14 residues. The ends lost 10 bases at V and 0 bases at J; junction bases unmatched: 6. Germline V gene sequence: CDR1 MNHEY, CDR2 SVGAGI. Here the CDR3 DNA reads TGTGCCACCGGGACAGCCGATAGCAATCAGCCCCAGCATTTT. Encoded protein: CATGTADSNQPQHF.

This chain uses TRBV19 with TRBJ1-6; D is undetermined. The germline CDR1 and CDR2 sequences are LNHDA and SQIVND (reference sequence). V was trimmed by 3 bases and J by 8 bases, leaving 11 bases between them. The length of the CDR3 is 14 residues. The CDR3 nucleotides are TGTGCCAGTAGTATTGGAGGGCCCTATTCACCCCTCCACTTT. This codes for CASSIGGPYSPLHF.

For this clone: A read error may account for a junction end that differs from germline. This chain uses TRBV27 with TRBJ1-6; 10 nucleotides agree with TRBD1. The CDR3 consists of 16 residues. Germline CDR1 MNHEY, CDR2 SMNVEV (reference sequence). CDR3 bases: TGTGCCGTCCACATCCTCGGGGACAGGGGCAATTCAACCCTCCACTTT. Translating gives CAVHILGDRGNSTLHF.

The chain uses TRBV28 and TRBJ1-4; no firm D call. The CDR3 sequence is 13 residues long. The germline V gene has CDR1 MDHEN and CDR2 SYDVKM. V was shortened by 7 bases and J by 5 bases, with 11 bases between the two germline ends. CDR3 sequence (DNA): TGTGCCAGCAACCCACAGAGCAATGAAAAACTGTTTTTT. Its protein product is CASNPQSNEKLFF. Drawing the rest from reference TRBV28 and TRBJ1-4, the complete variable domain is DVKVTQSSRYLVKRTGEKVFLECVQDMDHENMFWYRQDPGLGLRLIYFSYDVKMKEKGDIPEGYSVSREKKERFSLILESASTNQTSMYLCASNPQSNEKLFFGSGTQLSVL.

The V and J genes are TRBV6-1 and TRBJ2-5, with 12 bases identical to TRBD2. The CDR3 loop spans 17 amino acids. V gave up 4 bases and J gave up 5 bases; unmatched junction bases: 11. Germline values: CDR1 MNHNS, CDR2 SASEGT. The CDR3 loop is CASSAWTSGNVKETQYF. The CDR3 DNA follows: TGTGCCAGCAGTGCCTGGACTAGCGGGAATGTCAAGGAGACCCAGTACTTC.

The rearrangement uses TRBV7-2 and TRBJ1-3, with a possible D match to TRBD1 (6 bases). This CDR3 spans 16 amino acids. V gave up 3 bases and J gave up 4 bases, with 16 bases separating them. CDR1 SGHTA and CDR2 FQGNSA come from the germline V gene. As DNA, the CDR3 is TGTGCCAGCAGCTTCACGAACAGGGCAGAAGGAAACACCATATATTTT. This encodes CASSFTNRAEGNTIYF.

This chain uses TRBV2 with TRBJ2-2; D is perhaps TRBD1 (6 bases). The CDR3 sequence is 15 residues long. Germline V gene sequence: CDR1 SNHLY, CDR2 FYNNEI. Trimming removed 11 bases at V and 1 base at J, with 17 bases between. The CDR3: CAGGTGGGNTGELFF. The CDR3 nucleotides are TGTGCCGGGGGCACCGGTGGTGGGAACACCGGGGAGCTGTTTTTT.

In this sample, this clone turned up a few times. The chain recombines TRBV5-6 with TRBJ2-2, with a weak D call TRBD1 (6 bases). The germline V and J ends were trimmed by 5 bases and 2 bases, with 16 bases remaining between them. Germline lookup yields CDR1 SGHDT and CDR2 YYEEEE. CDR3 size: 16 residues. The CDR3 region has the DNA TGTGCCAGCAGTCCACTCCAGGGGCGAAACACCGGGGAGCTGTTTTTT. It encodes CASSPLQGRNTGELFF.

The chain recombines TRBV9 with TRBJ2-1; tentatively, D is TRBD2 (6 bases). CDR1 and CDR2 (germline): SGDLS, YYNGEE. The V end was cut by 0 bases, the J end by 6 bases, with 13 bases between. The CDR3 runs to 15 residues. CDR3 sequence (DNA): TGTGCCAGCAGCGTAGGAAGCGGGCCCCTCAATGAGCAGTTCTTC. It translates to CASSVGSGPLNEQFF. The full variable domain, its missing parts supplied by reference TRBV9 and TRBJ2-1, is DSGVTQTPKHLITATGQRVTLRCSPRSGDLSVYWYQQSLDQGLQFLIQYYNGEERAKGNILERFSAQQFPDLHSELNLSSLELGDSALYFCASSVGSGPLNEQFFGPGTRLTVL.

This sequence joins TRBV2 and TRBJ2-1; D might be TRBD2 (6 bases). The V end was cut by 0 bases, the J end by 5 bases, with 11 bases between. Germline V lookup: CDR1 SNHLY, CDR2 FYNNEI. This CDR3 is built from 15 residues. CDR3 sequence (DNA): TGTGCCAGCAGTGAAGCTATTAGCGGAAACAATGAGCAGTTCTTC. Translation: CASSEAISGNNEQFF.